The 8 T cell receptor beta chains reported below all come from one sample, sequenced in a study of OX40 agonist ivuxolimab in advanced cancers. Profiled with immunoSEQ multiplex PCR; TCRdb holds only in-frame clones, not every one. This sample carries about 84,000 clones, about nine tenths of them seen once, and the ten largest clones take more than 0.15%. This specimen consisted of CD4+ or CD8+ T cells sorted from blood, obtained in a trial of the OX40 agonist ivuxolimab. These receptors came from an adult with an advanced solid tumor such as melanoma, head and neck, liver or kidney cancer.

This clone was found once. The chain employs TRBV5-1 and TRBJ1-1, with TRBD1 as a possible D gene (6 bases). Germline assignment: CDR1 SGHRS and CDR2 YFSETQ. The CDR3 covers 17 residues. V gave up 0 bases and J gave up 5 bases, with 20 bases separating them. In DNA, the CDR3 is TGCGCCAGCAGCTTGGAAAGGGGGGGGCGCGGGGGGACTGAAGCTTTCTTT. Protein product: CASSLERGGRGGTEAFF.

This clone occurred once. The gene calls are TRBV6-5 and TRBJ2-7; 8 nucleotides agree with TRBD1. The V segment lost 0 bases and the J segment 2 bases; nucleotides outside the gene matches: 3. Germline V gives CDR1 MNHEY, CDR2 SVGAGI. The CDR3 extends over 15 amino acids. This CDR3 reads CASSYSGQETYEQYF. As DNA, the CDR3 is TGTGCCAGCAGTTACTCGGGACAGGAAACCTACGAGCAGTACTTC.

The count of this clone is one. CDR3 coding DNA: TGCGCCAGCAGCTTGTGGGCCGGGGGACGGAACACTGAAGCTTTCTTT. This sequence encodes CASSLWAGGRNTEAFF. This chain joins TRBV5-1 and TRBJ1-1, with TRBD1 as a possible D gene (5 bases). The CDR3 loop spans 16 amino acids. V was pared by 1 base and J by 1 base, with 14 bases between. The germline gives CDR1 SGHRS, CDR2 YFSETQ.

V and J are TRBV19 and TRBJ2-7; D is undetermined. Per the germline V gene, CDR1 is LNHDA and CDR2 is SQIVND (reference sequence). V lost 2 bases, J lost 0 bases, and 5 bases lay in between. This CDR3 region has 13 residues. CDR3 residues: CASSITISYEQYF. CDR3 nucleotides: TGTGCCAGTAGTATAACCATCTCCTACGAGCAGTACTTC.

The chain has TRBV29-1 and TRBJ2-5; D is perhaps TRBD1 (6 bases). Deletions cut 7 bases from V and 0 bases from J, with 18 bases between. Germline loops: CDR1 SQVTM, CDR2 ANQGSEA. The CDR3 spans 15 residues. The CDR3 DNA follows: TGCAGCGGGGGGCGCAGGGGCGGGTACCAAGAGACCCAGTACTTC. This gives the protein CSGGRRGGYQETQYF.

V and J are TRBV5-1 and TRBJ2-2; 12 bases are shared with TRBD1. Trimming took 1 base from V and 0 from J; bases not matched to a gene: 4. The CDR3 length is 18 residues. Germline loops: CDR1 SGHRS, CDR2 YFSETQ. The CDR3 DNA reads TGCGCCAGCAGCTTGAGGGGACAGGGGGCGTCGAACACCGGGGAGCTGTTTTTT. Translated: CASSLRGQGASNTGELFF.

The V and J genes are TRBV11-2 and TRBJ2-3; TRBD2 agrees at 9 bases. After removal of 1 base from V and 5 bases from J, the junction contained 7 bases not matched to a gene. The germline V gene encodes CDR1 SGHAT and CDR2 FQNNGV. The length of the CDR3 is 16 residues. The chain's CDR3 is CASSLVAGVLGDTQYF. DNA of the CDR3: TGTGCCAGCAGCTTAGTAGCGGGAGTGCTGGGAGATACGCAGTATTTT.

The V gene is TRBV19, the J gene TRBJ2-5; TRBD1 matches 9 bases. Trimming cost V 6 bases and J 5 bases; bases outside gene matches: 10. The CDR3 totals 15 residues. CDR1 is LNHDA and CDR2 is SQIVND in the germline V gene (reference sequence). The CDR3 is CASRRQGVRSETQYF. As DNA, the CDR3 is TGTGCCAGTAGGAGACAGGGGGTGAGGTCGGAGACCCAGTACTTC.